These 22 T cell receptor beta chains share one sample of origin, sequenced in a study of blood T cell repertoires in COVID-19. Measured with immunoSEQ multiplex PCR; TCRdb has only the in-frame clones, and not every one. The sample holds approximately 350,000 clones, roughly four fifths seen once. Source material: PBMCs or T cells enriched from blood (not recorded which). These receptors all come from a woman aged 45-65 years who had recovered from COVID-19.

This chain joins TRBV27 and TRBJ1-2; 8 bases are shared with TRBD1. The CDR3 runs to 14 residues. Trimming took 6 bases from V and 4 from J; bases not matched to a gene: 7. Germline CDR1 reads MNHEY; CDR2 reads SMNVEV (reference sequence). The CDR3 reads CASSPGGQSYGYTF. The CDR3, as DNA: TGTGCCAGCAGCCCAGGGGGCCAGAGCTATGGCTACACCTTC.

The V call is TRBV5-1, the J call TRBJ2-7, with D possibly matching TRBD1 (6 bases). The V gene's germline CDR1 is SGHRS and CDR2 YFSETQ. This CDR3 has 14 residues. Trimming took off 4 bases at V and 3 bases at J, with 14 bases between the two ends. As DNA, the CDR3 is TGCGCCAGCAGCAGGGACACCACATACTACGAGCAGTACTTC. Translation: CASSRDTTYYEQYF.

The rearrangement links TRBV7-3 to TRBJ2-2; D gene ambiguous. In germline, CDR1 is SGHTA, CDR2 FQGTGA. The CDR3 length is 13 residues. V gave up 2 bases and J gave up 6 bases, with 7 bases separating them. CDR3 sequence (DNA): TGTGCCAGCAGCTTATCGTCGGCCGGGGAGCTGTTTTTT. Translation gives CASSLSSAGELFF.

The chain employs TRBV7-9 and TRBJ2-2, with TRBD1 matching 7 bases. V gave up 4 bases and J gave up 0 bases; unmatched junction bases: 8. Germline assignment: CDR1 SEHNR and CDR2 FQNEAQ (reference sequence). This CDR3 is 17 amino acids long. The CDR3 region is CASSSYPGQTNTGELFF. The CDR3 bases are TGTGCCAGCAGCTCCTATCCGGGACAGACGAACACCGGGGAGCTGTTTTTT.

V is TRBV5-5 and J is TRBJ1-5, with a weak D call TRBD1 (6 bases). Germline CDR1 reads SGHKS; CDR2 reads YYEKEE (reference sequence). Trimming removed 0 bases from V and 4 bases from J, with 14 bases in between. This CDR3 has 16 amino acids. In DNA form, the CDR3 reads TGTGCCAGCAGCTTGGATGTGCCAGGGGCTAATCAGCCCCAGCATTTT. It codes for CASSLDVPGANQPQHF.

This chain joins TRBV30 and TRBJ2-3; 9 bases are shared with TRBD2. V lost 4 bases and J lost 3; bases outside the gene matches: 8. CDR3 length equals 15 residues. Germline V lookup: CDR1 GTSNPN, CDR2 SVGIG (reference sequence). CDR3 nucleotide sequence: TGTGCCTGGACTCGCGGGGGGGCCGTAACAGATACGCAGTATTTT. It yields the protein CAWTRGGAVTDTQYF. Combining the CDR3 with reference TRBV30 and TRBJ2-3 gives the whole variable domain SQTIHQWPATLVQPVGSPLSLECTVEGTSNPNLYWYRQAAGRGLQLLFYSVGIGQISSEVPQNLSASRPQDRQFILSSKKLLLSDSGFYLCAWTRGGAVTDTQYFGPGTRLTVL.

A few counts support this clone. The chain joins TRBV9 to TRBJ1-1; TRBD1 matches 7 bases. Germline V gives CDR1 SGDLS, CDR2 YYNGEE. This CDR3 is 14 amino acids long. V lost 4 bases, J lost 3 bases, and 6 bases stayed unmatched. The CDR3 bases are TGTGCCAGCAGCCTAGGGGGCTGGGACACTGAAGCTTTCTTT. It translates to CASSLGGWDTEAFF.

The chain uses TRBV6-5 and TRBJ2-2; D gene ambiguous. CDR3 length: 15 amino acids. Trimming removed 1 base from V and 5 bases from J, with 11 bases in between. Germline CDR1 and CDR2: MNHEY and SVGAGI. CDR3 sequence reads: CASSYFAASTGELFF. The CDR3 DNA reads TGTGCCAGCAGTTACTTCGCGGCGAGTACCGGGGAGCTGTTTTTT.

In DNA, the CDR3 is TGCGCCAGCAGCTTGGCGAGCGGAGCGAACACCGGGGAGCTGTTTTTT. Protein: CASSLASGANTGELFF. This sequence joins TRBV5-1 and TRBJ2-2; weak D call: TRBD2 (5 bases). CDR3 size: 16 residues. Germline CDR1 and CDR2: SGHRS and YFSETQ. V gave up 0 bases and J gave up 0 bases, with 9 bases separating them.

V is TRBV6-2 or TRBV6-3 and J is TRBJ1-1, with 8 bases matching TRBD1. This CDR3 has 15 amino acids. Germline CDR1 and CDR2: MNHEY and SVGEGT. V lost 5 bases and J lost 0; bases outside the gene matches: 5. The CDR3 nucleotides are TGTGCCAGCAGTGAGACAGGGGAAGTGAACACTGAAGCTTTCTTT. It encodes CASSETGEVNTEAFF.

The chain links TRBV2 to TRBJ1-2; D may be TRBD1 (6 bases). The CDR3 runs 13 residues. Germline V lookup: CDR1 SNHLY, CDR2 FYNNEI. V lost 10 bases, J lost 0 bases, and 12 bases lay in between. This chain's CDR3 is CATPGETNYGYTF. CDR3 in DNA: TGTGCCACCCCAGGGGAAACTAACTATGGCTACACCTTC.

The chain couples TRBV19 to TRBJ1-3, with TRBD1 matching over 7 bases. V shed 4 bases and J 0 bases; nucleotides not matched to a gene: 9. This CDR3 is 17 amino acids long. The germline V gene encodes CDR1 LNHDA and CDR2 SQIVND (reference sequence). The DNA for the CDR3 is TGTGCCAGTAGTACTCTAGGACAGGCTTTCTCTGGAAACACCATATATTTT. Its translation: CASSTLGQAFSGNTIYF.

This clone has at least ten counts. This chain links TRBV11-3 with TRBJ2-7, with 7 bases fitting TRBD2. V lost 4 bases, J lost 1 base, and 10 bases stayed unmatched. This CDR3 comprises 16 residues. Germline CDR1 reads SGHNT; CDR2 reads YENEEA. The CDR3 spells CASSSPGREFSYEQYF. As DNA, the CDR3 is TGTGCCAGCAGCTCCCCGGGGAGGGAGTTTTCCTACGAGCAGTACTTC.

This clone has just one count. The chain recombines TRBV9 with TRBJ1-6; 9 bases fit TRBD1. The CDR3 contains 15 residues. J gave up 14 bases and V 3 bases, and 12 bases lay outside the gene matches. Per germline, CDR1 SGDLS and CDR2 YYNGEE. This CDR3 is CASSDTTGTGNTLHF. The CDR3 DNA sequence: TGTGCCAGCAGCGATACTACCGGGACAGGGAACACCCTCCACTTT.

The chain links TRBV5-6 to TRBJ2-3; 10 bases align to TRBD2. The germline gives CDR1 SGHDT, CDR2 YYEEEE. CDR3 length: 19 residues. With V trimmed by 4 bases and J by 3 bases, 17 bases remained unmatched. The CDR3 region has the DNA TGTGCCAGCAGCCTACCCTACAGGACCGGGACTAGCGAAACAGATACGCAGTATTTT. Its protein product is CASSLPYRTGTSETDTQYF.

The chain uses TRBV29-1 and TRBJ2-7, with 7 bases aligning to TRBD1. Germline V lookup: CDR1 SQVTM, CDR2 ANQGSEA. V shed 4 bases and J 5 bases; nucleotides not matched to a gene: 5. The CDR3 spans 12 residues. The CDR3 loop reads CSVAYRGDEQYF. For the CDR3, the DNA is TGCAGCGTTGCTTACAGGGGCGACGAGCAGTACTTC.

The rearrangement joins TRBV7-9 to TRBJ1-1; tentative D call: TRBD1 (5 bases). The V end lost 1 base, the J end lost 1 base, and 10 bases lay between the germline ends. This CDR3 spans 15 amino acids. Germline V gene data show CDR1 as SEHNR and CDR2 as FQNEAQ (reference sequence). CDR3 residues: CASSLGGLRNTEAFF. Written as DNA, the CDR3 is TGTGCCAGCAGCTTAGGGGGACTCAGGAACACTGAAGCTTTCTTT.

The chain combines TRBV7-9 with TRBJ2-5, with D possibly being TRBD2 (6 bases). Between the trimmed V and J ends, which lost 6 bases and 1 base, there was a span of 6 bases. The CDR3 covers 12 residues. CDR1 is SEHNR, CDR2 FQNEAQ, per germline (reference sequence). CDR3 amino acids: CASRGGQETQYF. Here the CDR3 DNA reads TGTGCCAGCAGGGGGGGCCAAGAGACCCAGTACTTC.

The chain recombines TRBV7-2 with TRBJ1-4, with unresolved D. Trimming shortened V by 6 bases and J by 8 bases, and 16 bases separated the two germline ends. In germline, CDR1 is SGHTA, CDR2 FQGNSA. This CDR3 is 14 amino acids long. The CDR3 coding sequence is TGTGCCAGCAGTGGCCACCGAATCGTGGAAAAACTGTTTTTT. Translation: CASSGHRIVEKLFF.

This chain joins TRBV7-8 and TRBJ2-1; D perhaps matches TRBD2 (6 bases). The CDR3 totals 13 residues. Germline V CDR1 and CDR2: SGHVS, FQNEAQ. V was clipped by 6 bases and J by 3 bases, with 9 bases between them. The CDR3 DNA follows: TGTGCCAGCAGGGGAGGCAACTACAATGAGCAGTTCTTC. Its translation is CASRGGNYNEQFF.

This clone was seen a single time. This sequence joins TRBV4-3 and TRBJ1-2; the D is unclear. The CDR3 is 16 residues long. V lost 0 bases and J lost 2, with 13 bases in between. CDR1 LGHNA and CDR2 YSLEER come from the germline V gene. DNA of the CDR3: TGCGCCAGCAGCCAAGATCCGGCCGGGTACAACTATGGCTACACCTTC. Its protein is CASSQDPAGYNYGYTF.

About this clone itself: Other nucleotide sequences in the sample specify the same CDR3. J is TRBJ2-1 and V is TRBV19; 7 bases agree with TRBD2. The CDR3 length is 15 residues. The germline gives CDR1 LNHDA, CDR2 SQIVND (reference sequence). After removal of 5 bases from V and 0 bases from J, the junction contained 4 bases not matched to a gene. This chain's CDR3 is CASSLGGSSYNEQFF. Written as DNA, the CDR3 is TGTGCCAGTAGTTTGGGAGGGAGCTCCTACAATGAGCAGTTCTTC.